This is a list of T cell receptor beta chains from one sample in a study of CD8 T cells in ankylosing spondylitis. Each CDR3 protein is one row after TCRdb ran MiXCR on the 5' RACE reads. This sample has under 130,000 distinct CDR3 sequences; approximately 25% occur once, and the top ten carry about 12%. Material: synovial fluid, either unsorted or a sorted T cell fraction (not recorded which). These receptors were collected from a male donor with ankylosing spondylitis. The CDR3 runs from the conserved cysteine through the conserved F or W. A D gene is named only where the DNA matches it firmly. Not all rows give a size; the values are once, few, many and, for expanded clones, a class.

>TRBV29-1|NA|TRBJ1-2|few
CSATGPGQNYGGYTF
TGCAGCGCCACTGGACCGGGACAAAATTACGGTGGCTACACCTTC
>TRBV10-2|NA|TRBJ2-6|many
CASSQSSASGANVLTF
TGCGCCAGCTCCCAGTCTAGCGCGTCTGGGGCCAACGTCCTGACTTTC
>TRBV5-1|TRBD1|TRBJ2-2|few
CASSPGQSTGELFF
TGCGCCAGCAGCCCGGGACAGTCCACCGGGGAGCTGTTTTTT
>TRBV14|NA|TRBJ2-1|NA
CASSQVTAHNEQFF
TGTGCCAGCAGCCAAGTAACAGCGCACAATGAGCAGTTCTTC
>TRBV20-1|NA|TRBJ2-7|NA
CSAHGQGGASYEQYF
TGCAGTGCCCACGGACAGGGAGGGGCTTCCTACGAGCAGTACTTC
>TRBV18|NA|TRBJ2-2|few
CASSQRKEARNTGELFF
TGTGCCAGCTCACAAAGAAAAGAGGCAAGGAACACCGGGGAGCTGTTTTTT
>TRBV24-1|NA|TRBJ2-1|many
CATSLRGISYNEQFF
TGTGCCACCAGCCTTAGAGGGATCTCCTACAATGAGCAGTTCTTC
>TRBV10-1|NA|TRBJ1-1|few
CASSEAGDNTEAFF
TGCGCCAGCAGTGAGGCAGGGGATAACACTGAAGCTTTCTTT
>TRBV24-1|TRBD1|TRBJ2-2|NA
CATRRQGDTGELFF
TGTGCCACCAGACGACAGGGGGACACCGGGGAGCTGTTTTTT
>TRBV29-1|NA|TRBJ2-1|NA
CSVEDRASYNEQFF
TGCAGCGTTGAAGATCGGGCCAGCTACAATGAGCAGTTCTTC
>TRBV7-2|NA|TRBJ1-6|many
CASSPNGQGLNSPLHF
TGTGCCAGCAGCCCCAATGGGCAGGGTTTGAATTCACCCCTCCACTTT
>TRBV7-9|TRBD2|TRBJ2-1|NA
CASSPRGLAGYNEQFF
TGTGCCAGCAGCCCAAGGGGACTAGCGGGGTACAATGAGCAGTTCTTC
>TRBV10-3|TRBD1|TRBJ2-3|NA
CAISEQQGAGTDTQYF
TGTGCCATCAGTGAGCAACAGGGGGCTGGTACAGATACGCAGTATTTT
>TRBV3-1|NA|TRBJ1-1|NA
CASRLRGVDTEAFF
TGTGCCAGCAGACTCAGGGGTGTGGACACTGAAGCTTTCTTT
>TRBV12-3/TRBV12-4|TRBD2|TRBJ2-3|few
CASRETSGRRDTQYF
TGTGCCAGCAGGGAGACTAGCGGGAGAAGAGATACGCAGTATTTT
>TRBV20-1|NA|TRBJ1-4|many
CSATKQGPSNEKLFF
TGCAGTGCCACAAAACAGGGACCGTCTAATGAAAAACTGTTTTTT
>TRBV7-8|NA|TRBJ1-3|few
CASSSGRVSGNTIYF
TGTGCCAGCAGCTCCGGCCGGGTCTCTGGAAACACCATATATTTT
>TRBV10-2|NA|TRBJ2-2|few
CASSSRVDGELFF
TGCGCCAGCAGTTCCAGGGTGGACGGGGAGCTGTTTTTT
>TRBV6-2/TRBV6-3|NA|TRBJ2-1|NA
CASRMEGNEQFF
TGTGCCAGCAGGATGGAGGGGAATGAGCAGTTCTTC
>TRBV10-2|NA|TRBJ1-1|few
CATAIRGTTEAFF
TGCGCCACCGCCATAAGGGGGACCACTGAAGCTTTCTTT
>TRBV27|NA|TRBJ1-2|many
CASSLFGGAGIGYTF
TGTGCCAGCAGTTTATTTGGGGGCGCTGGGATCGGCTACACCTTC
>TRBV24-1|NA|TRBJ2-2|NA
CATSDSGTGVTGELFFF
NA
>TRBV7-2|NA|TRBJ2-1|NA
CASSLGPNSYNEQFF
TGTGCCAGCAGCTTAGGGCCGAACTCCTACAATGAGCAGTTCTTC
>TRBV7-8|TRBD1|TRBJ1-2|NA
CASSSRQGLNYGYTF
TGTGCCAGCAGCTCCCGACAGGGACTTAACTATGGCTACACCTTC
>TRBV29-1|NA|TRBJ1-2|NA
CSVDRGTSYGYTF
TGCAGCGTTGACAGGGGTACTAGTTATGGCTACACCTTC
>TRBV5-1|NA|TRBJ2-1|medium-sized
CASSLLSATFGNEQFF
TGCGCCAGCAGCTTACTTAGCGCGACCTTTGGGAATGAGCAGTTCTTC
>TRBV20-1|NA|TRBJ1-4|few
CSARLGEKLFFF
NA
>TRBV7-8|NA|TRBJ2-7|NA
CASLAEGGEQYF
TGTGCCAGCTTAGCAGAGGGCGGCGAGCAGTACTTC
>TRBV20-1|TRBD2|TRBJ2-3|NA
CSASPGTSGTDTQYF
TGCAGTGCTTCTCCCGGGACTAGCGGCACAGATACGCAGTATTTT
>TRBV20-1|NA|TRBJ2-3|NA
CSASSIPRDTQYF
TGCAGTGCTTCCTCCATACCCAGAGATACGCAGTATTTT
>TRBV28|TRBD1|TRBJ1-5|many
CASSLGTGVSPQHF
TGTGCCAGCAGTCTCGGGACAGGGGTTTCGCCCCAGCATTTT
>TRBV5-5|NA|TRBJ1-6|few
CASSLAPIQGGNSPLHF
TGTGCCAGCAGCTTGGCCCCCATACAGGGCGGGAATTCACCCCTCCACTTT
>TRBV7-7|NA|TRBJ2-1|NA
CASSFLPDNEQFF
TGTGCCAGCAGCTTCCTTCCCGACAATGAGCAGTTCTTC
>TRBV5-1|NA|TRBJ2-6|NA
CASTGISGANVLTF
TGCGCCAGCACAGGGATTTCTGGGGCCAACGTCCTGACTTTC
>TRBV3-1|TRBD1|TRBJ1-6|NA
CASSQSPGQGDSPLHF
TGTGCCAGCAGCCAATCTCCGGGACAGGGCGATTCACCCCTCCACTTT
>TRBV2|NA|TRBJ1-4|NA
CASGDGRKEKLFF
TGTGCCAGTGGGGACGGGAGAAAAGAAAAACTGTTTTTT
>TRBV20-1|NA|TRBJ2-3|NA
CSATLPAVGTDTQYF
TGCAGTGCTACCCTTCCAGCGGTGGGCACAGATACGCAGTATTTT
>TRBV4-2|TRBD2|TRBJ2-3|NA
CASSQGTSGRPLYTDTQYF
TGTGCCAGCAGCCAGGGGACTAGCGGGAGGCCCCTATACACAGATACGCAGTATTTT
>TRBV12-3/TRBV12-4|NA|TRBJ2-1|few
CASSMTGRSYNEQFF
TGTGCCAGCAGTATGACAGGCCGTTCCTACAATGAGCAGTTCTTC
>TRBV3-1|NA|TRBJ1-5|NA
CASSLRGQPQHF
TGTGCCAGCAGCCTCCGTGGTCAGCCCCAGCATTTT
>TRBV21-1|NA|TRBJ2-2|few
CASSRTGLGAGELFF
TGTGCCAGCAGCAGGACAGGGTTGGGGGCCGGGGAGCTGTTTTTT
>TRBV11-2|TRBD1|TRBJ2-2|once
CASSFYRGPTGELFF
TGTGCCAGCAGCTTCTACAGGGGGCCGACCGGGGAGCTGTTTTTT
>TRBV15|NA|TRBJ2-7|few
CATSRDGHSYEQYF
TGTGCCACCAGCAGAGATGGACATTCCTACGAGCAGTACTTC
>TRBV5-1|TRBD2|TRBJ2-7|NA
CASSSPGLDSYEQYF
TGCGCCAGCAGCTCGCCGGGACTAGACAGTTACGAGCAGTACTTC
>TRBV5-6|NA|TRBJ2-5|few
CASSLVWEGGETQYF
TGTGCCAGCAGCTTGGTGTGGGAAGGTGGAGAGACCCAGTACTTC
>TRBV12-3/TRBV12-4|NA|TRBJ1-1|few
CASRLAQATEAFF
TGTGCCAGCAGACTTGCCCAGGCCACTGAAGCTTTCTTT
>TRBV30|NA|TRBJ1-2|NA
CAWMEGINYGYTF
TGTGCCTGGATGGAAGGCATAAACTATGGCTACACCTTC
>TRBV5-1|NA|TRBJ1-4|few
CASSVQGEKLFF
TGCGCCAGCAGCGTACAGGGAGAAAAACTGTTTTTT
>TRBV6-1|TRBD2|TRBJ2-7|many
CASIPLELAGKWSYEQYF
TGTGCCAGCATTCCATTGGAACTAGCGGGAAAGTGGTCCTACGAGCAGTACTTC
>TRBV12-3/TRBV12-4|TRBD2|TRBJ2-7|many
CASSSGTSGSLEQYF
TGTGCCAGCAGTTCCGGGACTAGCGGGAGCCTCGAGCAGTACTTC
>TRBV5-1|TRBD1|TRBJ2-7|NA
CASSLGGTGMSYEQYF
TGCGCCAGCAGCTTGGGAGGGACAGGGATGTCCTACGAGCAGTACTTC
>TRBV10-3|NA|TRBJ2-3|NA
CAISESLARDTQYF
TGTGCCATCAGTGAGTCGCTAGCGCGAGATACGCAGTATTTT
>TRBV12-3/TRBV12-4|TRBD2|TRBJ2-3|few
CASSLGASGRAVDTQYF
TGTGCCAGCAGTTTGGGGGCTAGCGGGAGGGCCGTAGATACGCAGTATTTT
>TRBV7-9|TRBD2|TRBJ2-7|few
CASSLMLAGSYEQYF
TGTGCCAGCAGCTTAATGCTAGCGGGATCCTACGAGCAGTACTTC